These T cell receptor beta chains were read from a single sample in a study of blood T cell repertoires in COVID-19. Clones were read by immunoSEQ multiplex PCR, and TCRdb kept only the in-frame ones, dropping some. This table holds 200,000 to 250,000 clones, around 80% found once. Sequenced input: PBMCs or T cells enriched from blood (not recorded which). These receptors were collected from a middle-aged woman with acute COVID-19. Each CDR3 is given with its conserved first and last residue. A D gene is named only where the DNA matches it firmly. Rows give clone size only sometimes, using once, few, many, or a class for an expanded clone.

>.|TRBJ2-7|13|TRBD1|TRBV29-1
TGCAGCGTGTCAGGGGACAGCGTGTACGAGCAGTACTTC
CSVSGDSVYEQYF
>once|TRBJ2-1|15|.|TRBV11-2
TGTGCCAGCAGCTTACTCGCGGGAACTTTTAATGAGCAGTTCTTC
CASSLLAGTFNEQFF
>many|TRBJ2-4|17|TRBD1|TRBV4-1
TGCGCCAGCAGCCAAGTTTCTACCCGGACAGGTCTAAACATTCAGTACTTC
CASSQVSTRTGLNIQYF
>.|TRBJ1-5|16|TRBD1|TRBV30
TGTGCCTGGAACCCAACCCGACAGGGGAGACATCAGCCCCAGCATTTT
CAWNPTRQGRHQPQHF
>.|TRBJ2-1|16|.|TRBV5-5
TGTGCCAGCAGATATAGGGTGGGGGCCCCCTACAATGAGCAGTTCTTC
CASRYRVGAPYNEQFF
>once|TRBJ1-1|15|.|TRBV24-1
TGTGCCACCAGTGATTCAAGAACTTTGAACACTGAAGCTTTCTTT
CATSDSRTLNTEAFF
>few|TRBJ1-1|14|TRBD1|TRBV5-1
TGCGCCAGCAGCGGGGGACAGGTGAACACTGAAGCTTTCTTT
CASSGGQVNTEAFF
>once|TRBJ2-7|13|.|TRBV7-9
TGTGCCAGCAGCCTCCTAGGCAAAGGCGAGCAGTACTTC
CASSLLGKGEQYF
>.|TRBJ1-2|13|.|TRBV11-1
TGTGCCAGCAGCTTAAAGCCTAACTATGGCTACACCTTC
CASSLKPNYGYTF
>.|TRBJ2-7|13|TRBD1|TRBV6-4
TGTGCCAGCAGTGAAACAGGGGAGTCCGAGCAGTACTTC
CASSETGESEQYF
>.|TRBJ2-1|14|.|TRBV7-2
TGTGCCAGCAGCTTAGCCGGACTATTCAATGAGCAGTTCTTC
CASSLAGLFNEQFF
>.|TRBJ2-3|14|TRBD1|TRBV29-1
TGCAGCGTTGCGGACAGGGTTAGCACAGATACGCAGTATTTT
CSVADRVSTDTQYF
>.|TRBJ1-2|16|.|TRBV5-6
TGTGCCAGCAGCCCCCCTGGTGCAGGGATTAACTATGGCTACACCTTC
CASSPPGAGINYGYTF
>.|TRBJ1-4|11|.|TRBV28
TGTGCCAGCGGACGACAGTTCGTTGAAATTTTT
CASGRQFVEIF
>.|TRBJ2-3|17|TRBD2|TRBV7-9
TGTGCCAGCAGCTCCTCGACTAGCGGGACTAGCACAGATACGCAGTATTTT
CASSSSTSGTSTDTQYF
>.|TRBJ1-1|10|.|TRBV20-1
TGCAGTGCTACATACACTGAAGCTTTCTTT
CSATYTEAFF
>.|TRBJ1-1|15|TRBD1|TRBV3-1/TRBV3-2
TGTGCCAGCAGCCACTCCGGGACAGCGAACACTGAAGCTTTCTTT
CASSHSGTANTEAFF
>.|TRBJ1-2|18|.|TRBV28
TGTGCCAGCAGTTTAGCTCCTATTAACAGGGTTCGATATGATGGCTACACCTTC
CASSLAPINRVRYDGYTF
>.|TRBJ1-1|12|.|TRBV2
TGTGCCAGCAGTGAAGGGGCGGGGAAAGCTTTCTTT
CASSEGAGKAFF
>.|TRBJ2-4|18|.|TRBV28
TGTGCCAGCAGTTTAGGGGGGTGGGGCGCAGGGACCAAAAACATTCAGTACTTC
CASSLGGWGAGTKNIQYF
>.|TRBJ1-4|15|TRBD1|TRBV18
TGTGCCAGCTCACTACCCGGGACAGGGTATGAAAAACTGTTTTTT
CASSLPGTGYEKLFF
>once|TRBJ2-5|13|TRBD2|TRBV29-1
TGCAGCGTGGGACTAGTACTCCAAGAGACCCAGTACTTC
CSVGLVLQETQYF
>once|TRBJ2-1|14|TRBD1|TRBV28
TGTGCCAGCAGCATATTGGACAGGGACAATGAGCAGTTCTTC
CASSILDRDNEQFF
>once|TRBJ2-5|14|TRBD1|TRBV2
TGTGCCAGCAGTTTTCAACCAGGGGGCGAGACCCAGTACTTC
CASSFQPGGETQYF
>.|TRBJ1-3|15|.|TRBV28
TGTGCCAGCAGTAAAAGGGGTTTAGCTGGAAACACCATATATTTT
CASSKRGLAGNTIYF
>.|TRBJ1-3|15|.|TRBV3-1/TRBV3-2
TGTGCCAGCAGCCAGAACCAGGGTTCTGGAAACACCATATATTTT
CASSQNQGSGNTIYF
>once|TRBJ1-1|13|TRBD1|TRBV19
TGTGCCAGCGGACAGGGGAAGAACACTGAAGCTTTCTTT
CASGQGKNTEAFF
>.|TRBJ2-3|16|TRBD2|TRBV7-9
TGTGCCAGCAGCCCGCCTAGCGGGAGGGCGACAGATACGCAGTATTTT
CASSPPSGRATDTQYF
>.|TRBJ1-6|15|.|TRBV3-1/TRBV3-2
TGTGCCAGCAGCCAAGTAAGGCTGAGGGCATCACCCCTCCACTTT
CASSQVRLRASPLHF
>.|TRBJ2-7|14|TRBD2|TRBV5-4
TGTGCCAGCAGCGTGAAGGGAGGGTTCTACGAGCAGTACTTC
CASSVKGGFYEQYF
>.|TRBJ1-5|15|TRBD1|TRBV19
TGTGCCAGTAGGTGGGGACAGGCCCAAAATCAGCCCCAGCATTTT
CASRWGQAQNQPQHF
>.|TRBJ2-6|13|.|TRBV29-1
TGCAGCGTACAGGACTCTGGGGCCAACGTCCTGACTTTC
CSVQDSGANVLTF
>.|TRBJ1-2|12|.|TRBV2
TGTGCCAGCAGTGAAGTTCTGTATGGCTACACCTTC
CASSEVLYGYTF
>few|TRBJ1-2|14|TRBD1|TRBV28
TGTGCCAGCAGTGCCCAATGGACAGGGAACGGCTACACCTTC
CASSAQWTGNGYTF
>.|TRBJ2-2|15|.|TRBV27
TGTGCCAGCAGTTTTCAGACAGGGAACACCGGGGAGCTGTTTTTT
CASSFQTGNTGELFF
>.|TRBJ2-7|15|TRBD1|TRBV9
TGTGCCAGCAGCGTAACGGGACAGGGTGTACACGAGCAGTACTTC
CASSVTGQGVHEQYF
>.|TRBJ2-7|13|.|TRBV5-8
TGTGCCAGCAGCTTTCAACGGGGGACGGTGCAGTACTTC
CASSFQRGTVQYF
>.|TRBJ1-6|14|.|TRBV27
TGTGCCAGCAGTTCACGACAGCATAATTCACCCCTCCACTTT
CASSSRQHNSPLHF
>.|TRBJ2-5|15|TRBD1|TRBV7-9
TGTGCCAGCAGCGATAGACAGGGGGCGTCGGAGACCCAGTACTTC
CASSDRQGASETQYF
>.|TRBJ1-1|14|.|TRBV30
TGTGCCTGGAGTGTAAGTGGTAGAGGCACTGAAGCTTTCTTT
CAWSVSGRGTEAFF
>few|TRBJ2-7|9|.|TRBV20-1
TGCAGTGCCTTTAACGAGCAGTACTTC
CSAFNEQYF
>.|TRBJ2-7|14|TRBD1|TRBV28
TGTGCCAGCAAAATCAACAGGGGACCCTACGAGCAGTACTTC
CASKINRGPYEQYF
>.|TRBJ1-6|15|TRBD1|TRBV5-5
TGTGCCAGCAGCCAGGGACAGGGGTATAATTCACCCCTCCACTTT
CASSQGQGYNSPLHF
>.|TRBJ2-2|13|.|TRBV12-3/TRBV12-4
TGTGCCAGCAGCGACCAAGCGGCCGGGGAGCTGTTTTTT
CASSDQAAGELFF
>.|TRBJ1-1|15|.|TRBV10-3
TGTGCCATCAGTGAGTCAACGAGCAGGGTGTCGGAAGCTTTCTTT
CAISESTSRVSEAFF
>many|TRBJ2-3|15|TRBD2|TRBV7-8
TGTGCCAGCAGATCCCCGGGACTAGCTACAGATACGCAGTATTTT
CASRSPGLATDTQYF
>.|TRBJ1-1|14|.|TRBV19
TGTGCCAGTAGTCGCCGGGGGGCGACGACTGAAGCTTTCTTT
CASSRRGATTEAFF
>.|TRBJ1-2|12|.|TRBV6-5
TGTGCCAGCAGGGACTGGGCGAGAGGCTACACCTTC
CASRDWARGYTF
>.|TRBJ2-1|15|TRBD2|TRBV9
TGTGCCAGCAGCGTTAGCGGGAGTAGGGGCAATGAGCAGTTCTTC
CASSVSGSRGNEQFF
>once|TRBJ2-3|15|.|TRBV7-3
TGTGCCAGCAGCTTAGTGGCAGATAGCACAGATACGCAGTATTTT
CASSLVADSTDTQYF
>.|TRBJ1-5|14|.|TRBV29-1
TGCAGCGTTGGCGGAGGGGCGGGCAATCAGCCCCAGCATTTT
CSVGGGAGNQPQHF
>once|TRBJ1-1|15|.|TRBV6-5
TGTGCCAGCAGTTACTCGCCCAGGGTCGGCACTGAAGCTTTCTTT
CASSYSPRVGTEAFF